This TCR beta chain stems from a study of T cells after yellow fever vaccination. As for the study in general: Preparation of fractions with low cell numbers was performed using SMART-Seq v4 Ultra Low Input. Study results and limitations: Re-detected after boosting: most primary clones, 96% of CD4 and 80% to 90% of CD8. Repertoires obtained by FACS sorting could include abundant clonotypes that entered as contaminants from the bulk population.

Synthesis of TCR cDNA relied on 5'RACE template switching, which attached a universal primer site and UMIs. A single record per CDR3 protein comes from TCRdb applying MiXCR to the 5' RACE reads. The table records under 350,000 distinct CDR3 sequences, about 4% of them present only once. Per the germline V gene, CDR1 is MGHRA and CDR2 is YSYEKL. V lost 10 bases and J lost 4, with 23 bases in between. The CDR3 length is 17 residues. In its sample, this clonotype was seen many times. Its matching antigen is unknown. This specimen was PBMCs, taken 5 days after the yellow fever booster vaccination. The receptor was derived from a man aged 18 to 29 who received the YFV17D yellow fever vaccine. The chain is built from TRBV4-1 and TRBJ2-6, with D tentatively TRBD1 or TRBD2 (6 bases each). As DNA, the CDR3 is TGCGCCACTAACGAGGGGGGAACGGTTTCAGGGGCCAACGTCCTGACTTTC. This translates into CATNEGGTVSGANVLTF.